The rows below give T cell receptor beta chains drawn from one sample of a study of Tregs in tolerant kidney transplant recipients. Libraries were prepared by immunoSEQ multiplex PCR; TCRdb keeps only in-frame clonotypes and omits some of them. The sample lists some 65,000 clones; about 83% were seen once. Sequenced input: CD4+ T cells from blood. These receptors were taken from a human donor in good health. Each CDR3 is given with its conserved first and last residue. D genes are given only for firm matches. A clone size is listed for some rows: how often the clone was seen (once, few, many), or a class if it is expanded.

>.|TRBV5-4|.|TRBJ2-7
CATKKQGGSYEQYF
TGTGCCACCAAAAAACAGGGGGGGAGCTACGAGCAGTACTTC
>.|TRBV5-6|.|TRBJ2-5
CASSKEETQYF
TGTGCCAGCAGTAAGGAGGAGACCCAGTACTTC
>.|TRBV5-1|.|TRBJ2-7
CASSLEGVGYEQYF
TGCGCCAGCAGCTTGGAAGGGGTTGGGTACGAGCAGTACTTC
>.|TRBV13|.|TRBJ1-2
CASSRRSNYGYTF
TGTGCCAGCAGCAGGAGGTCCAACTATGGCTACACCTTC
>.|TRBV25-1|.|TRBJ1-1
CASFQGKPNTEAFF
TGTGCCAGCTTTCAAGGGAAACCAAACACTGAAGCTTTCTTT
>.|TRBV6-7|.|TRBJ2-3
CASSYGCGTSAEADTQYF
TGTGCCAGCAGTTACGGTTGCGGTACATCAGCGGAGGCAGATACGCAGTATTTT
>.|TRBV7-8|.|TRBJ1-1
CASSLDQGWSTEAFF
TGTGCCAGCAGCTTAGATCAGGGTTGGAGCACTGAAGCTTTCTTT
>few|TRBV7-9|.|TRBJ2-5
CASSFGGQETQYF
TGTGCCAGCAGCTTTGGGGGACAAGAGACCCAGTACTTC
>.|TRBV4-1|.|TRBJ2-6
CASSQDPSGGSGANVLTF
TGCGCCAGCAGCCAGGATCCCTCTGGGGGATCTGGGGCCAACGTCCTGACTTTC
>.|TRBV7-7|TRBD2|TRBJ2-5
CASSPRTSGRQETQYF
TGTGCCAGCAGCCCGAGGACTAGCGGGAGACAAGAGACCCAGTACTTC
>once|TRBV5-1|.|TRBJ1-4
CASSLAQDNEKLFF
TGCGCCAGCAGCTTGGCGCAGGATAATGAAAAACTGTTTTTT
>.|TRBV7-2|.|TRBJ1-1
CASTPQEGRAFF
TGTGCCAGCACCCCCCAAGAGGGAAGGGCTTTCTTT
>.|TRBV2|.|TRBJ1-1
CASSVNGHGDTEAFF
TGTGCCAGCAGTGTCAATGGGCATGGGGACACTGAAGCTTTCTTT
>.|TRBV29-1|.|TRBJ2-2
CSTHYPKGVEGGELFF
TGCAGCACCCACTATCCAAAGGGGGTAGAGGGCGGGGAGCTGTTTTTT
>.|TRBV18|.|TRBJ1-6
CASSSTQGKTGSPLHF
TGTGCCAGCTCTTCCACCCAGGGAAAAACAGGATCACCCCTCCACTTT
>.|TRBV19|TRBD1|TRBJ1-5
CASSIGPRTGVPSNQPQHF
TGTGCCAGTAGTATTGGCCCCCGGACAGGGGTTCCGAGCAATCAGCCCCAGCATTTT
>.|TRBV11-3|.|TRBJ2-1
CASSREGGADNEQFF
TGTGCCAGCAGCCGCGAGGGTGGCGCGGACAATGAGCAGTTCTTC
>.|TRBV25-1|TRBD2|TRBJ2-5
CASSESSGPQETQYF
TGTGCCAGCAGTGAGTCTAGCGGGCCCCAAGAGACCCAGTACTTC
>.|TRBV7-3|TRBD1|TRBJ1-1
CASSFLQGSEAFF
TGTGCCAGCAGCTTCCTACAGGGGAGTGAAGCTTTCTTT
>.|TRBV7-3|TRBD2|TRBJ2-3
CASSLRGGTSGTDTQYF
TGTGCCAGCAGCTTAAGAGGTGGGACTAGCGGCACAGATACGCAGTATTTT
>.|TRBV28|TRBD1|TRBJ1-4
CASSSLRQGANEKLFF
TGTGCCAGCAGTTCCCTGAGACAGGGGGCTAATGAAAAACTGTTTTTT
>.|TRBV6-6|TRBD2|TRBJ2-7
CASFRGEGLYEQYF
TGTGCCAGTTTCCGGGGGGAGGGCCTGTACGAGCAGTACTTC
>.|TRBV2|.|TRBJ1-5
CASQRTDSNQPQHF
TGTGCCAGCCAAAGGACAGATAGCAATCAGCCCCAGCATTTT
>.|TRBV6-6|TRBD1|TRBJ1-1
CASSKTGGDTEAFF
TGTGCCAGCAGCAAGACAGGGGGCGACACTGAAGCTTTCTTT
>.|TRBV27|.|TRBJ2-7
CASSPSRGPYEQYF
TGTGCCAGCAGTCCATCCCGGGGTCCCTACGAGCAGTACTTC
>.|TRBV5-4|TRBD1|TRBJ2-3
CASSLTGDRDTQYF
TGTGCCAGCAGCCTGACAGGGGATAGAGATACGCAGTATTTT
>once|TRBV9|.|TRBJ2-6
CASSPRPGGANVLTF
TGTGCCAGCAGCCCCCGCCCAGGGGGGGCCAACGTCCTGACTTTC
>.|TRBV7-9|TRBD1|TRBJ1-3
CASSLGQGSGNTIYF
TGTGCCAGCAGCTTAGGACAGGGCTCTGGAAACACCATATATTTT
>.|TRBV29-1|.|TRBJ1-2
CSAGAAFYGYTF
TGCAGCGCCGGGGCCGCCTTCTATGGCTACACCTTC
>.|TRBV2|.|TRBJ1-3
CASSEKPSGNTIYF
TGTGCCAGCAGTGAAAAGCCCTCTGGAAACACCATATATTTT
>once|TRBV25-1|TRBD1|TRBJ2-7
CASSDPGQGEREQYF
TGTGCCAGCAGTGATCCGGGACAGGGGGAACGGGAGCAGTACTTC
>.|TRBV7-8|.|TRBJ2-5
CASGIGGSRETQYF
TGTGCCAGCGGTATAGGGGGGTCGCGGGAGACCCAGTACTTC